A selection of T cell receptor beta chains follows, all from one sample in a study of blood T cells in healthy people across ages. TCRdb processed the 5' RACE reads anew with MiXCR; each CDR3 protein has one entry. The sample carries about 970,000 distinct CDR3 sequences, around 54% recorded once. Specimen: blood. The receptors come from a woman aged 55-69 years in good health. CDR3s include the opening cysteine and the closing phenylalanine or tryptophan. The D gene is left open where the match is weak. The size field is filled for only some rows; it gives once, few, many or a size class.

>few|TRBV29-1|TRBD2|TRBJ2-7
TGCAGCGTTGAAGGGACTAGCCACTACGAGCAGTACTTC
CSVEGTSHYEQYF
>-|TRBV12-3/TRBV12-4|-|TRBJ2-5
TGTGCCAGCACCCCCTGGGGTGATAGCGAACAAGAGACCCAGTACTTC
CASTPWGDSEQETQYF
>few|TRBV29-1|-|TRBJ2-2
TGCAGCGTGGGCTGGAACACCGGGGAGCTGTTTTTT
CSVGWNTGELFF
>-|TRBV5-1|-|TRBJ2-3
TGCGCCAGCAGCTCAGTGGGGGGTCCACGTAGCGGAGGGAGCACAGATACGCAGTATTTT
CASSSVGGPRSGGSTDTQYF
>-|TRBV6-2/TRBV6-3|-|TRBJ1-6
TGTGCCAGCGCGGGACTTAACAGAAAAAATTCACCCCTCCACTTT
CASAGLNRKNSPLHF
>few|TRBV6-2/TRBV6-3|TRBD2|TRBJ2-7
TGTGCCAGCAGTTCTCCCGGGAGGACGAGCTCCTACGAGCAGTACTTC
CASSSPGRTSSYEQYF
>many|TRBV7-7|-|TRBJ1-5
TGTGCCAGCAGCTTTAAAGGACAGCATAATCAGCCCCAGCATTTT
CASSFKGQHNQPQHF
>-|TRBV3-1|-|TRBJ2-3
TGTGCCAGCAGGGACTCTGGAAAAAACACAGATACGCAGTATTTT
CASRDSGKNTDTQYF
>-|TRBV6-1|TRBD2|TRBJ2-1
TGTGCCAGCAGTGGGCTCTCCTCCACTAGCGGGGACTACAATGAGCAGTTCTTC
CASSGLSSTSGDYNEQFF
>few|TRBV4-2|-|TRBJ2-7
TGTGCCAGCAGACTGGGGCAAGGGAGCTCCTACGAGCAGTACTTC
CASRLGQGSSYEQYF
>-|TRBV4-1|TRBD1|TRBJ2-1
TGCGCCAGCAGCCCGGGACAGGGGCCGGTAAGCTCCTACAATGAGCAGTTCTTC
CASSPGQGPVSSYNEQFF
>-|TRBV5-1|-|TRBJ2-1
TGCGCCAGCAACAGGGACTCAACCTCCTACAATGAGCAGTTCTTC
CASNRDSTSYNEQFF
>-|TRBV20-1|-|TRBJ1-4
TGCAGTGCTAACAGGGCCCTTGCAACTAATGAAAAACTGTTTTTT
CSANRALATNEKLFF
>-|TRBV6-1|-|TRBJ1-4
TGTGCCAGCAGTGTGCCGGCTCAGGATGAAAAACTGTTTTTT
CASSVPAQDEKLFF
>-|TRBV27|TRBD1|TRBJ1-2
TGTGCCAGCAGTTCAACTCCGACAGGGGACTATGGCTACACCTTC
CASSSTPTGDYGYTF
>-|TRBV28|TRBD1|TRBJ2-3
TGTGCCAGCAGCATCCGGGACAGGGAAACAGATACGCAGTATTTT
CASSIRDRETDTQYF
>-|TRBV4-1|-|TRBJ2-2
TGCGCCAGCAGCATAGGACAGAACACCGGGGAGCTGTTTTTT
CASSIGQNTGELFF
>-|TRBV28|-|TRBJ2-5
TGTGCCAGCAGTTTGAGATCGGCTTTTGGGCAAGAGACCCAGTACTTC
CASSLRSAFGQETQYF
>few|TRBV29-1|TRBD2|TRBJ2-1
TGCAGCGCCCAGGCTCTAGCGGTATCCTACAATGAGCAGTTCTTC
CSAQALAVSYNEQFF